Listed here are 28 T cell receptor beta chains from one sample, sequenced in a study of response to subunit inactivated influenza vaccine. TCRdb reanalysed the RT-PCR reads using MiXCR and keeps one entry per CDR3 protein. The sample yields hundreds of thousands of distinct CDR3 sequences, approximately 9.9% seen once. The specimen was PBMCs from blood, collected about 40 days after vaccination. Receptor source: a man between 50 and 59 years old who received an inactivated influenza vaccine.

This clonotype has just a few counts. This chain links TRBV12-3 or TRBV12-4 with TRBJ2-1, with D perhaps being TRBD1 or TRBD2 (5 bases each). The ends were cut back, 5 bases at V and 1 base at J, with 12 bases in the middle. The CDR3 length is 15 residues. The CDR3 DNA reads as TGTGCCAGCAGTGTTTCGGGACCGTCCTACAATGAGCAGTTCTTC. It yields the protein CASSVSGPSYNEQFF.

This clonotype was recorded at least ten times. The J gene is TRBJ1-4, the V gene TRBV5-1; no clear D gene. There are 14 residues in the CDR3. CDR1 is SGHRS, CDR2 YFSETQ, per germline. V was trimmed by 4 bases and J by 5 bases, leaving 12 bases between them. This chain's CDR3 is CASSPGGRNEKLFF. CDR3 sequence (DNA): TGCGCCAGCAGCCCCGGAGGCCGGAATGAAAAACTGTTTTTT.

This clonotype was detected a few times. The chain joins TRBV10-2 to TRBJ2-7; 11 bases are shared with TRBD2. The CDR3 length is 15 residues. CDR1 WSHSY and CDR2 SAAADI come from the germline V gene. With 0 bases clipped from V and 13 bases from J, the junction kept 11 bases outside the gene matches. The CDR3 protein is CASSESSSGGLLRYF. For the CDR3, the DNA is TGCGCCAGCAGTGAGTCGTCTAGCGGGGGGTTACTTAGATACTTC.

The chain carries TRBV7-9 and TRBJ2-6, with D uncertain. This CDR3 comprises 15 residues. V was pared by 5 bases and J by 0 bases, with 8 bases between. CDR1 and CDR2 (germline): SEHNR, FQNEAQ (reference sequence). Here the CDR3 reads CASSLQPSGANVLTF. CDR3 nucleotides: TGTGCCAGCAGCCTACAACCCTCTGGGGCCAACGTCCTGACTTTC.

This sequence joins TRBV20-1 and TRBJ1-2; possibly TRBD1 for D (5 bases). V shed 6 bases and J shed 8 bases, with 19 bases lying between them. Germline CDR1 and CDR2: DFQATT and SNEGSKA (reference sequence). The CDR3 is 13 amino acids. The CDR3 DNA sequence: TGCAGTGCCGAGGGAGGGGCCCCCCGGGGCTACACCTTC. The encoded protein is CSAEGGAPRGYTF.

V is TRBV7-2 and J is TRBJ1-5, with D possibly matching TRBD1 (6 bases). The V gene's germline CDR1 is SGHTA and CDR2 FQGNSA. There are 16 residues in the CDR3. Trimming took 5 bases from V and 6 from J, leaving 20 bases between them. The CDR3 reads CASSPMRGVVSQPQHF. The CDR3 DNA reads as TGTGCCAGCAGCCCGATGAGGGGGGTCGTCTCTCAGCCCCAGCATTTT.

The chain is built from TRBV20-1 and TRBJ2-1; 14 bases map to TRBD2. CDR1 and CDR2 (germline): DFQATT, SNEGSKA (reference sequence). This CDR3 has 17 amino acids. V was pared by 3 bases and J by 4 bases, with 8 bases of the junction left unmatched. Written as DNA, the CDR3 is TGCAGTGCTAGGAGGGGGACTAGCGGGAGTTTTTACAATGAGCAGTTCTTC. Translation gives CSARRGTSGSFYNEQFF.

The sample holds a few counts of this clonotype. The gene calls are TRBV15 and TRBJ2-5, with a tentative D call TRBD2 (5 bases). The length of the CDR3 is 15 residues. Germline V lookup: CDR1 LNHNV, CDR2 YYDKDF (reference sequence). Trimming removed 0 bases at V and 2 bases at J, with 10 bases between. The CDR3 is CATSREAGQQETQYF. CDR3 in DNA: TGTGCCACCAGCAGAGAGGCGGGCCAGCAAGAGACCCAGTACTTC.

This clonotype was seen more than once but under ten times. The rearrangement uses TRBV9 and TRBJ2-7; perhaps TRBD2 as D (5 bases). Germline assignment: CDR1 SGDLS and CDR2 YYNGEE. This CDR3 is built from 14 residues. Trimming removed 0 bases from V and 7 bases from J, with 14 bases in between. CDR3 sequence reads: CASSVERELGEQYF. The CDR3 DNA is TGTGCCAGCAGCGTAGAAAGGGAGCTGGGGGAGCAGTACTTC.

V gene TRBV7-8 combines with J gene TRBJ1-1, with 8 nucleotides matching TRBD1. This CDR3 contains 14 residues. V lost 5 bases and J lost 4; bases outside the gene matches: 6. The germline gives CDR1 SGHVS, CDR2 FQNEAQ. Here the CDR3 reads CASSIRTGLTEAFF. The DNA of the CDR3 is TGTGCCAGCAGCATCCGGACAGGGCTCACTGAAGCTTTCTTT.

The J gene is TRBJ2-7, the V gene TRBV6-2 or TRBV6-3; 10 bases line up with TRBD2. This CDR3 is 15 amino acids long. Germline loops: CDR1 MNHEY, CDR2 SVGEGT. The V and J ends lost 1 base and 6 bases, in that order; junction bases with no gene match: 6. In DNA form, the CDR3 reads TGTGCCAGCAGTTACTTGGCTAGCGGGAGAGTCGAGCAGTACTTC. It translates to CASSYLASGRVEQYF.

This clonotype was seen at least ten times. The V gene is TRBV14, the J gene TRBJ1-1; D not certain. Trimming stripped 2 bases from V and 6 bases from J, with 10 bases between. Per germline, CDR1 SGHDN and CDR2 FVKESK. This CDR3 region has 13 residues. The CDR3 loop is CASSQSRASEAFF. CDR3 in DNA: TGTGCCAGCAGCCAATCAAGGGCGTCTGAAGCTTTCTTT.

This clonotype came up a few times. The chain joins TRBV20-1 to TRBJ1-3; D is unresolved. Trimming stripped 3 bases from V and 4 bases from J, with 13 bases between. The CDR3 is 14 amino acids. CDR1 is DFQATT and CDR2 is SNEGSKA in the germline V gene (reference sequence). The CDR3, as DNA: TGCAGTGCTAGGAGACTGGGGTTGGGAAACACCATATATTTT. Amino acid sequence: CSARRLGLGNTIYF.

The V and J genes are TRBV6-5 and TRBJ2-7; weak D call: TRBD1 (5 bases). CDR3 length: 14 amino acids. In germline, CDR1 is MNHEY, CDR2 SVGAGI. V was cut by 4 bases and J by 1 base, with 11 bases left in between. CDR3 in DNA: TGTGCCAGCAGTTCGACCAGGGTATCCTACGAGCAGTACTTC. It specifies CASSSTRVSYEQYF.

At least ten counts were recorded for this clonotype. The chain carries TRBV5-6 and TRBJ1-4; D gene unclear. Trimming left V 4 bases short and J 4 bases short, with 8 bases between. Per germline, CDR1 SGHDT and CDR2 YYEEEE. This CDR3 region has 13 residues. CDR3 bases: TGTGCCAGCAGCCATCGGGATAATGAAAAACTGTTTTTT. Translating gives CASSHRDNEKLFF.

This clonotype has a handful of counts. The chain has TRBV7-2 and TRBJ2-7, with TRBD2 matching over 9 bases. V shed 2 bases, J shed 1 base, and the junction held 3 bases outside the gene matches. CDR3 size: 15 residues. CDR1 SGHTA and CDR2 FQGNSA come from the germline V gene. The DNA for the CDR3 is TGTGCCAGCAGCTTAATGCGGGGGGGATCCTACGAGCAGTACTTC. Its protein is CASSLMRGGSYEQYF.

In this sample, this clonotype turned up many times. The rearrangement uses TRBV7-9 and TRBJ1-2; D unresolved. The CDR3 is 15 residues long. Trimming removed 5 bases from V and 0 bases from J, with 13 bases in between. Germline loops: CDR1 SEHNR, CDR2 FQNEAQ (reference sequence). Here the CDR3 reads CASSKRADSNYGYTF. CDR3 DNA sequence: TGTGCCAGCAGCAAAAGGGCAGACTCTAACTATGGCTACACCTTC.

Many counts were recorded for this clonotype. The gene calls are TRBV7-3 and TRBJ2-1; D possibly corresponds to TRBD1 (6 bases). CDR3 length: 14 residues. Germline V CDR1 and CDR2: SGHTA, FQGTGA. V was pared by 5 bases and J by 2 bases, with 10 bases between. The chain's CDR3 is CASSVGGPYNEQFF. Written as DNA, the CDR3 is TGTGCCAGCAGCGTTGGGGGCCCCTACAATGAGCAGTTCTTC.

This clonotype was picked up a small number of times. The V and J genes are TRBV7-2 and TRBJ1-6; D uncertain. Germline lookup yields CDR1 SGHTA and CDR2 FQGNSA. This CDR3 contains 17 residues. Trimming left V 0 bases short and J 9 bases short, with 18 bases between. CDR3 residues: CASSLATRANMGSPLHF. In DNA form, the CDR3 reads TGTGCCAGCAGCTTAGCTACCCGGGCTAACATGGGTTCACCCCTCCACTTT.

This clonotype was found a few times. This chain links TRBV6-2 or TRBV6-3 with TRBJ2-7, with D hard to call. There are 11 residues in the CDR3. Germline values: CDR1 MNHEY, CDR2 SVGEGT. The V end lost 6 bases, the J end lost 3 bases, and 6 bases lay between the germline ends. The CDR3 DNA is TGTGCCAGCAGCGAATACTACGAGCAGTACTTC. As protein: CASSEYYEQYF.

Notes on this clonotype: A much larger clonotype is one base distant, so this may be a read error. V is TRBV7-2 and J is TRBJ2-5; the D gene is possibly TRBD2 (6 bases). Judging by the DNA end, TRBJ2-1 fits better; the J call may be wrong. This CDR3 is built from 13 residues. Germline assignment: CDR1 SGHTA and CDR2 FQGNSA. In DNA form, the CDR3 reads TGTGCCAGCAGCTTAGGTTCCCGGGAGACCCAGTTCTTC. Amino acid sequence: CASSLGSRETQFF.

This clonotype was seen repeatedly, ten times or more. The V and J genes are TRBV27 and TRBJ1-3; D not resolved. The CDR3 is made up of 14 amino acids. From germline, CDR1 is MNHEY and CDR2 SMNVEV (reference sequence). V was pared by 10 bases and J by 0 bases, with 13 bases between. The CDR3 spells CANPRQDSGNTIYF. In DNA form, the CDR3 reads TGTGCCAACCCCCGACAAGACTCTGGAAACACCATATATTTT.

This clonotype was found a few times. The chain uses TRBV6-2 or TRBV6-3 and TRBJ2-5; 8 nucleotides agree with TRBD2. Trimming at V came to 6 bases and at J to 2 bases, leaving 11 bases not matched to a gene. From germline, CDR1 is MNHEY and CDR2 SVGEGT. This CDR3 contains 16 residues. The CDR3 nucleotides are TGTGCCAGCAGCCCCGGGGTAGCGGGGCCTCAAGAGACCCAGTACTTC. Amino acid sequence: CASSPGVAGPQETQYF.

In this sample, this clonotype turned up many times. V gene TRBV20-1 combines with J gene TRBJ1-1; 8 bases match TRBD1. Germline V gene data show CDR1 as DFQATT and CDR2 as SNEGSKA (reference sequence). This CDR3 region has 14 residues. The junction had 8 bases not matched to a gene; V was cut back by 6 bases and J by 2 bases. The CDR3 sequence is CSAQQGAGNTEAFF. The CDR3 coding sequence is TGCAGTGCCCAGCAGGGGGCGGGAAACACTGAAGCTTTCTTT.

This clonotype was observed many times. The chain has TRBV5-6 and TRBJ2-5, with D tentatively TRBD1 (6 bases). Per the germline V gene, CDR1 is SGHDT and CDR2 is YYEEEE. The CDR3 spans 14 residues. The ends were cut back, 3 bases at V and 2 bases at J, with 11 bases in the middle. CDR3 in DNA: TGTGCCAGCAGCTGGGGGACAAAACAAGAGACCCAGTACTTC. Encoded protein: CASSWGTKQETQYF.

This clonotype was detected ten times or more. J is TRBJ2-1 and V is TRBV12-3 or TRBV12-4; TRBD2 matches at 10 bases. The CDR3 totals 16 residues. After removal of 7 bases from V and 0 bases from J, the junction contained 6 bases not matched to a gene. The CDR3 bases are TGTGCCAGCACCCTGACTAGCGGGTACTCCTACAATGAGCAGTTCTTC. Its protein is CASTLTSGYSYNEQFF.

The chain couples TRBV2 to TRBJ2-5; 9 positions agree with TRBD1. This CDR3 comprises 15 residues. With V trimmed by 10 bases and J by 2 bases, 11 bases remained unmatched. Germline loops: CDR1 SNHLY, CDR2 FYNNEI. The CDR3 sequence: CATTLGTGRQETQYF. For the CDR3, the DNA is TGTGCCACCACCCTAGGGACAGGGCGACAAGAGACCCAGTACTTC.

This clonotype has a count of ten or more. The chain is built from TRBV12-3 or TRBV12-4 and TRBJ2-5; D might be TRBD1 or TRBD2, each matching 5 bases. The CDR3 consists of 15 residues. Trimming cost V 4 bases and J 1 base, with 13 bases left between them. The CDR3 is CASSSLPGPQETQYF. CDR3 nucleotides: TGTGCCAGCAGTTCCCTACCGGGACCCCAAGAGACCCAGTACTTC.